Each of the 13 T cell receptor beta chains below was sequenced from the same sample in a study of tumor-infiltrating lymphocytes in oesophageal squamous cell carcinoma. One entry per CDR3 protein, called by TCRdb with MiXCR from the PCR reads. The profile shows 11,000 to 15,000 distinct CDR3 sequences, 45% to 50% of them singletons. Sequenced sample: blood. The source is a male donor with esophageal squamous cell carcinoma.

V is TRBV6-6 and J is TRBJ2-4; no clear D gene. Gene TRBJ2-7 matches the end of the DNA better, so the J call may be wrong. This CDR3 is built from 15 residues. Germline V CDR1 and CDR2: MNHNY, SVGAGI (reference sequence). CDR3 protein: CASSESRPSTYEQYF. The DNA for the CDR3 is TGTGCCAGCAGTGAATCGAGGCCCTCTACCTACGAGCAGTACTTC.

This clonotype has at least ten counts. The V and J genes are TRBV27 and TRBJ2-7, with a tentative D call TRBD2 (6 bases). The CDR3 length is 17 residues. Germline V gene data show CDR1 as MNHEY and CDR2 as SMNVEV (reference sequence). Trimming took 3 bases from V and 2 from J, leaving 20 bases between them. CDR3 nucleotides: TGTGCCAGCAGTTTTAATCCTGCTGGCGGGGCCCCCTACGAGCAGTACTTC. Its translation: CASSFNPAGGAPYEQYF.

The rearrangement links TRBV12-3 or TRBV12-4 to TRBJ2-6; no definite D call. There are 17 residues in the CDR3. V was clipped by 4 bases and J by 0 bases, with 13 bases between them. CDR3 loop: CASSSWNWLSGANVLTF. The DNA of the CDR3 is TGTGCCAGCAGTTCGTGGAACTGGCTCTCTGGGGCCAACGTCCTGACTTTC.

This clonotype appeared many times. The chain combines TRBV28 with TRBJ2-1; 10 bases fit TRBD2. The CDR3 loop spans 17 amino acids. V dropped 5 bases and J dropped 3; count of bases not matched to a gene: 10. CDR1 MDHEN and CDR2 SYDVKM come from the germline V gene. CDR3 loop: CASSLAGVLFYYNEQFF. CDR3 coding DNA: TGTGCCAGCAGTCTAGCGGGAGTATTGTTCTACTACAATGAGCAGTTCTTC.

The chain employs TRBV10-3 and TRBJ2-1; TRBD1 matches 11 bases. Trimming at V came to 4 bases and at J to 7 bases, leaving 6 bases not matched to a gene. The CDR3 is 15 residues long. CDR1 ENHRY and CDR2 SYGVKD come from the germline V gene. CDR3 protein: CAISGTGGDKNEQFF. In DNA, the CDR3 is TGTGCCATCAGTGGGACAGGGGGCGATAAGAATGAGCAGTTCTTC.

This clonotype was observed a few times. The V and J genes are TRBV10-3 and TRBJ1-6; 9 nucleotides agree with TRBD1. The V and J ends lost 5 bases and 4 bases, in that order; junction bases with no gene match: 3. Germline values: CDR1 ENHRY, CDR2 SYGVKD. This CDR3 region has 15 residues. The CDR3 is CAISPGTGYNSPLHF. In DNA form, the CDR3 reads TGTGCCATCAGTCCCGGGACAGGGTATAATTCACCCCTCCACTTT.

This clonotype showed up just once. V is TRBV12-3 or TRBV12-4 and J is TRBJ1-2, with D tentatively TRBD1 (6 bases). V was clipped by 7 bases and J by 8 bases, with 23 bases between them. The CDR3 runs to 15 residues. CDR3 region: CASNRQQGPHEGYTF. CDR3 bases: TGTGCCAGCAACCGACAGCAGGGGCCCCACGAGGGCTACACCTTC.

This clonotype was recorded at least ten times. The genes are TRBV27 and TRBJ2-3; 10 bases line up with TRBD2. The germline V gene encodes CDR1 MNHEY and CDR2 SMNVEV (reference sequence). The length of the CDR3 is 14 residues. V trimming: 9 bases; J trimming: 4 bases; junction bases outside the gene matches: 7. CDR3 DNA sequence: TGTGCCAGTAAGCGGGAGGGCCTCGCAGATACGCAGTATTTT. Amino acid sequence: CASKREGLADTQYF.

This clonotype appeared a few times. No conserved phenylalanine or tryptophan is present at the end of the CDR3, so a read error is the likely explanation. The DNA is left out, because the CDR3 cannot be placed on it with certainty; the CDR3 is given as TCRdb lists it. This chain uses TRBV6-1 with TRBJ2-3; the table's D call of TRBD2 was not tested on the DNA. The CDR3 is made up of 22 amino acids, end residues included. Germline V lookup: CDR1 MNHNS, CDR2 SASEGT. CDR3 loop: CASSEAKSRAKRAETMATPSVR.

V is TRBV19 and J is TRBJ2-3, with D unclear. Germline V gene sequence: CDR1 LNHDA, CDR2 SQIVND (reference sequence). The V and J ends lost 4 bases and 2 bases respectively, with 10 bases between them. This CDR3 comprises 14 residues. Written as DNA, the CDR3 is TGTGCCAGTAGTACAGGTTTGCACACAGATACGCAGTATTTT. Translating gives CASSTGLHTDTQYF.

The CDR3 DNA reads as TGCGCCAGCAGCTTGAGAGGGCGCCACTATGGCTACACCTTC. This codes for CASSLRGRHYGYTF. The chain uses TRBV5-1 and TRBJ1-2; the D is unclear. The V gene lost 1 base and the J gene lost 3 bases, with 10 bases spanning the gap. Germline CDR1 is SGHRS and CDR2 is YFSETQ. This CDR3 comprises 14 residues.

The table lists this clonotype with many counts. The chain joins TRBV19 to TRBJ2-5; no firm D call. V was clipped by 8 bases and J by 5 bases, with 18 bases between them. Germline values: CDR1 LNHDA, CDR2 SQIVND (reference sequence). The CDR3 sequence is 14 residues long. In DNA form, the CDR3 reads TGTGCCAGTTCTGGCCTCGAGAACGGCGAGACCCAGTACTTC. It encodes CASSGLENGETQYF.

The chain recombines TRBV7-6 with TRBJ2-3; perhaps D is TRBD1 or TRBD2 (5 bases each). This CDR3 is built from 13 residues. V gave up 3 bases and J gave up 2 bases, with 6 bases separating them. In germline, CDR1 is SGHVS, CDR2 FNYEAQ. CDR3 region: CASSFGTTDTQYF. The CDR3 coding sequence is TGTGCCAGCAGCTTCGGGACCACAGATACGCAGTATTTT.